The 5 T cell receptor beta chains reported below all come from one sample, sequenced in a study of Ad26.COV2.S vaccination and SARS-CoV-2 variants. This table comes from immunoSEQ multiplex PCR, and its TCRdb copy is limited to in-frame clones, with some not included. The data contain approximately 350,000 clones, around nine tenths of them singletons. Treatment specified: roughly 18 received Ad26.COV2.S at low or high dose, single or two shots; roughly 5 received placebo; per-sample allocation not given. The samples date from day 63 after the first vaccine or placebo injection. This specimen was peripheral blood, taken in a trial of Ad26.COV2.S vaccine versus placebo. The receptors were sampled from a person aged 18-65 years who received the Ad26.COV2.S COVID-19 vaccine or a placebo.

V is TRBV6-1 and J is TRBJ1-1; 8 nucleotides align to TRBD1. Germline assignment: CDR1 MNHNS and CDR2 SASEGT. V was pared by 3 bases and J by 11 bases, with 14 bases of the junction left unmatched. This CDR3 region has 15 residues. The CDR3 loop reads CASSDQTPTGEFAFF. In DNA form, the CDR3 reads TGTGCCAGCAGTGATCAGACCCCGACAGGGGAGTTTGCTTTCTTT.

V is TRBV7-8 and J is TRBJ1-5; 7 bases are a match to TRBD1. Germline CDR1 is SGHVS and CDR2 is FQNEAQ. V was clipped by 5 bases and J by 5 bases; unmatched bases: 6. CDR3 length equals 14 residues. The CDR3 loop is CASSPGTAYQPQHF. The DNA for the CDR3 is TGTGCCAGCAGCCCTGGGACAGCTTATCAGCCCCAGCATTTT.

The rearrangement uses TRBV3-1 (or the pseudogene TRBV3-2) and TRBJ2-5; TRBD1 or TRBD2 may be the D gene (6 bases each). Trimming took 3 bases from V and 1 from J, leaving 12 bases between them. The CDR3 length is 15 residues. Germline CDR1 is LGHDT and CDR2 is YNNKEL (reference sequence). DNA of the CDR3: TGTGCCAGCAGCCAGGACGGGGGCCTCCAAGAGACCCAGTACTTC. It translates to CASSQDGGLQETQYF.

This chain links TRBV7-2 with TRBJ2-2; D not certain. Trimming cost V 5 bases and J 4 bases, with 14 bases left between them. The CDR3 has 15 residues. Germline V gene sequence: CDR1 SGHTA, CDR2 FQGNSA. CDR3 coding DNA: TGTGCCAGCAGCATGCCCCGAAGACCCACCGGGGAGCTGTTTTTT. Amino acids: CASSMPRRPTGELFF.

The rearrangement uses TRBV19 and TRBJ2-7; TRBD1 matches at 7 bases. Per germline, CDR1 LNHDA and CDR2 SQIVND (reference sequence). The CDR3 covers 14 residues. Trimming cost V 1 base and J 6 bases; bases outside gene matches: 6. The DNA for the CDR3 is TGTGCCAGTAGTATAGGGACAGGAGTGGCCGAGCAGTACTTC. Its protein product is CASSIGTGVAEQYF.